These 10 T cell receptor beta chains came from one sample sequenced in a study of blood T cell repertoires in COVID-19. The protocol was immunoSEQ multiplex PCR, while the TCRdb copy is restricted to in-frame clones and leaves out a portion. Of about 130,000 clones in the sample, roughly 83% were seen once. Sequencing was done on a sample of PBMCs or T cells enriched from blood (not recorded which). Every receptor here comes from a man aged 45-60 years who had recovered from COVID-19.

CDR3 DNA sequence: TGTGCCAGCAGTTTTGGGGGCGGTGATGAAGCTTTCTTT. Translated, it gives CASSFGGGDEAFF. The chain uses TRBV12-3 or TRBV12-4 and TRBJ1-1; perhaps TRBD1 as D (6 bases). The CDR3 runs to 13 residues. V gave up 3 bases and J gave up 7 bases, with 12 bases separating them.

This clone turned up a few times. The rearrangement links TRBV4-3 to TRBJ2-2, with D unresolved. Germline loops: CDR1 LGHNA, CDR2 YSLEER. The CDR3 runs to 15 residues. V was trimmed by 0 bases and J by 1 base, leaving 6 bases between them. DNA of the CDR3: TGCGCCAGCAGCCAAGAAACGGGGAACACCGGGGAGCTGTTTTTT. Encoded protein: CASSQETGNTGELFF.

This rearrangement joins TRBV9 to TRBJ2-1, with 14 bases identical to TRBD2. Germline assignment: CDR1 SGDLS and CDR2 YYNGEE. The CDR3 loop spans 15 amino acids. J gave up 10 bases and V 0 bases, and 3 bases lay outside the gene matches. CDR3 sequence: CASSVETSGGEEQFF. CDR3 DNA sequence: TGTGCCAGCAGCGTAGAGACTAGCGGGGGGGAAGAGCAGTTCTTC.

The genes are TRBV7-2 and TRBJ2-3; D not certain. V was clipped by 3 bases and J by 2 bases, with 12 bases between them. Per the germline V gene, CDR1 is SGHTA and CDR2 is FQGNSA. The CDR3 covers 15 residues. The CDR3 DNA sequence: TGTGCCAGCAGCTTGGTTAGAAGCTACACAGATACGCAGTATTTT. Translation: CASSLVRSYTDTQYF.

This clone has only a few counts. Being one base from a much bigger clone, this may be a read error. The V gene is TRBV11-2, the J gene TRBJ2-1; 9 bases align to TRBD1. CDR3 length: 15 amino acids. V gave up 1 base and J gave up 2 bases; unmatched junction bases: 0. Germline values: CDR1 SGHAT, CDR2 FQNNGV. The CDR3 region has the DNA TGTGCCAGCAGCTTAGGACAGGGGGCCTACAATGAGCAGTTCTTC. Its protein product is CASSLGQGAYNEQFF.

The chain couples TRBV7-2 to TRBJ2-1, with D hard to call. This CDR3 has 14 amino acids. The germline V and J ends were trimmed by 0 bases and 9 bases, with 12 bases remaining between them. CDR1 and CDR2 (germline): SGHTA, FQGNSA. The CDR3 DNA is TGTGCCAGCAGCTTAGCCGGTTTCACTGGTGAGCAGTTCTTC. It translates to CASSLAGFTGEQFF.

This chain connects TRBV7-2 to TRBJ2-7, with a possible D match to TRBD1 (5 bases). Trimming shortened V by 2 bases and J by 1 base, and 6 bases separated the two germline ends. Germline V gene data show CDR1 as SGHTA and CDR2 as FQGNSA. This CDR3 is 13 amino acids long. CDR3: CASSLSGSYEQYF. In nucleotides, the CDR3 is TGTGCCAGCAGCTTATCAGGGTCCTACGAGCAGTACTTC.

The chain is built from TRBV6-5 and TRBJ2-1; a weak D match, TRBD1 (6 bases). V was pared by 5 bases and J by 5 bases, with 10 bases between. Germline CDR1 MNHEY, CDR2 SVGAGI. The CDR3 sequence is 13 residues long. Written as DNA, the CDR3 is TGTGCCAGCAGTCGCAGGGGTAACAATGAGCAGTTCTTC. Translated: CASSRRGNNEQFF.

This rearrangement joins TRBV6-2 or TRBV6-3 to TRBJ1-2; 8 bases are a match to TRBD1. The CDR3 length is 13 residues. V shed 6 bases, J shed 3 bases, and the junction held 3 bases outside the gene matches. Germline V gives CDR1 MNHEY, CDR2 SVGEGT. The CDR3 is CASSRGLHYGYTF. In nucleotides, the CDR3 is TGTGCCAGCAGCAGGGGGCTGCACTATGGCTACACCTTC.

The chain recombines TRBV18 with TRBJ2-7, with 8 bases identical to TRBD1. The CDR3 length is 16 residues. V was clipped by 3 bases and J by 1 base; unmatched bases: 8. CDR1 and CDR2 from the germline V gene are KGHSH and LQKENI. The CDR3: CASSPEEDRVSYEQYF. The CDR3 DNA reads as TGTGCCAGCTCACCCGAAGAGGACAGGGTGTCCTACGAGCAGTACTTC. Based on the CDR3 plus reference TRBV18 and TRBJ2-7, the full variable domain is NAGVMQNPRHLVRRRGQEARLRCSPMKGHSHVYWYRQLPEEGLKFMVYLQKENIIDESGMPKERFSAEFPKEGPSILRIQQVVRGDSAAYFCASSPEEDRVSYEQYFGPGTRLTVT.